The clone carrying this T cell receptor (beta chain) came up a few times. Its specificity is not known. This CDR3 comprises 15 residues. After removal of 4 bases from V and 5 bases from J, the junction contained 5 bases not matched to a gene. The germline V gene encodes CDR1 SGHTA and CDR2 FQGNSA. The sample's time point: persistent/refractory GD, antithyroid drugs over 5 years with positive TRAb. PBMC RNA served as the TCR library source. American Thyroid Association guidelines were used to diagnose Graves' disease. The entry originates in a study of regulatory T cells in long-lasting Graves disease. Findings of the study overall: Favored usage of TRBV28, TRBJ1-2 and TRBJ2-5 was recorded in persistent disease. Persistent Graves' cases showed lower TCR diversity than newly diagnosed cases.

Combining iRepertoire HTBI primers with Arm-PCR of CDR3 regions, the authors built TCR beta libraries. Methods used by the authors: Identified across the samples were 60 to 70 TRBV segments and about 15 TRBJ segments. A single record per CDR3 protein comes from TCRdb applying MiXCR to the multiplex PCR reads. These V and J calls derive from TCRdb rather than the authors' analysis. The table lists around 400,000 distinct CDR3 sequences, 21% of them singletons, with roughly an eighth in the top ten. V is TRBV7-2 and J is TRBJ1-5; TRBD1 aligns across 10 bases. The TCR comes from a female donor with Graves disease. The source was peripheral blood mononuclear cells (PBMCs), collected when the disease was refractory, from a patient treated with antithyroid drugs. The chain's CDR3 is CASSSDRGGDQPQHF. DNA for the CDR3: TGTGCCAGCAGCTCGGACAGGGGGGGGGATCAGCCCCAGCATTTT.